Here is one TCR beta chain with its context. The record originates from a study of blood T cell repertoires in COVID-19. Turning to the study itself: Spain, Italy and the United States supplied samples that represented acute and convalescent COVID-19. Sources were T cells, B-cell-depleted T cells, or PBMCs; the material itself was cDNA or gDNA.

After removal of 0 bases from V and 7 bases from J, the junction contained 5 bases not matched to a gene. Germline V gene sequence: CDR1 LGHDT, CDR2 YNNKEL (reference sequence). CDR3 size: 14 residues. Methods used by the authors: Estimates of nucleated cell counts were drawn from the amplification of reference gene primers. Produced via immunoSEQ multiplex PCR; TCRdb's table is partial and in-frame only. Clone size and V and J calls were adopted from that table, with D and trimming inferred from the DNA. Here the sample spans around 130,000 clones, just under 90% being singletons. V and J are TRBV3-1 (or the pseudogene TRBV3-2) and TRBJ1-2; 7 bases are shared with TRBD1. Sample: peripheral blood. The receptor was derived from a woman between 45 and 65 years old with acute or convalescent COVID-19. CDR3 in amino acids: CASSQETGAGGYTF. CDR3 in DNA: TGTGCCAGCAGCCAAGAAACAGGGGCTGGTGGCTACACCTTC.